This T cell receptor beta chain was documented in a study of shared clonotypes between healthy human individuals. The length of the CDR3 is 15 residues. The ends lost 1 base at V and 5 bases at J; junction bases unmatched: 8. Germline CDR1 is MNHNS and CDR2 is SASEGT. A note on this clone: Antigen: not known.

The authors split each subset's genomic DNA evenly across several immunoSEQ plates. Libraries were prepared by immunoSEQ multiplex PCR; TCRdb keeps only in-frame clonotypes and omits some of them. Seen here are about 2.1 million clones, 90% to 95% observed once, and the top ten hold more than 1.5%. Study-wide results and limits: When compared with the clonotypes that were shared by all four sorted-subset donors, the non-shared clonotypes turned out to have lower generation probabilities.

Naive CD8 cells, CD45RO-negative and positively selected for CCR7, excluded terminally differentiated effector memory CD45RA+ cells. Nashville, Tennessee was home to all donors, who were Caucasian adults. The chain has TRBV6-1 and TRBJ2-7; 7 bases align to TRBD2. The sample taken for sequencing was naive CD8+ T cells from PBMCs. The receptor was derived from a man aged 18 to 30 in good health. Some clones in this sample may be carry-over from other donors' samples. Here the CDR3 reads CASSEDGGRSHEQYF. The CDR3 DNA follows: TGTGCCAGCAGTGAAGATGGCGGGAGAAGCCACGAGCAGTACTTC.